These 25 T cell receptor beta chains came from one sample sequenced in a study of long-term antiretroviral therapy in people with HIV. Survey level was the resolution at which the v3.0 immunoSEQ assay ran. Repertoires were generated with immunoSEQ multiplex PCR, while TCRdb's copy carries only in-frame clones and drops some. In the table there are about 19,000 clones, around nine tenths of which are singletons. Sequenced here: unsorted PBMCs, sampled 0.5 years after starting antiretroviral therapy. These receptors were collected from a middle-aged man with HIV.

The chain couples TRBV4-1 to TRBJ1-2, with D unresolved. The ends were cut back, 4 bases at V and 7 bases at J, with 10 bases in the middle. Per the germline V gene, CDR1 is MGHRA and CDR2 is YSYEKL. CDR3 size: 12 residues. The CDR3 sequence is CASSPGGSGYTF. Here the CDR3 DNA reads TGCGCCAGCAGCCCTGGAGGGAGTGGCTACACCTTC.

The V and J genes are TRBV19 and TRBJ1-1; a possible D gene is TRBD1 (6 bases). The CDR3 has 14 residues. Germline V CDR1 and CDR2: LNHDA, SQIVND (reference sequence). Trimming pared 5 bases from V and 1 base from J, leaving 11 bases between. CDR3 DNA: TGTGCCAGTAGTTTGACGACAGGGAACACTGAAGCTTTCTTT. Translation gives CASSLTTGNTEAFF.

The rearrangement uses TRBV7-2 and TRBJ1-5; D call uncertain. The V and J ends lost 3 bases and 5 bases respectively, with 11 bases between them. CDR3 length: 14 residues. Germline CDR1 reads SGHTA; CDR2 reads FQGNSA. CDR3 nucleotide sequence: TGTGCCAGCAGCTTTAGCCCGCTGGATCAGCCCCAGCATTTT. This gives the protein CASSFSPLDQPQHF.

The gene calls are TRBV28 and TRBJ2-7; D call uncertain. This CDR3 region has 14 residues. Germline CDR1 MDHEN, CDR2 SYDVKM. Deletions cut 5 bases from V and 2 bases from J, with 13 bases between. The DNA of the CDR3 is TGTGCCAGCAGTACGCGAACTCCCCCCTACGAGCAGTACTTC. Translated, it gives CASSTRTPPYEQYF.

This clone was counted a single time. V usage is TRBV5-1 and J usage is TRBJ2-1, with a weak D call TRBD2 (6 bases). Trimming removed 4 bases from V and 0 bases from J, with 14 bases in between. The CDR3 is 16 residues long. Germline CDR1 SGHRS, CDR2 YFSETQ. The CDR3 coding sequence is TGCGCCAGCAGCCCCTTGGGGGGAAGCTCCTACAATGAGCAGTTCTTC. Translating gives CASSPLGGSSYNEQFF.

V usage is TRBV18 and J usage is TRBJ1-1, with D perhaps TRBD1 (5 bases). Trimming took 3 bases from V and 1 from J, leaving 15 bases between them. The CDR3 spans 16 residues. From germline, CDR1 is KGHSH and CDR2 LQKENI. CDR3 amino acids: CASSPIPGPGNTEAFF. In nucleotides, the CDR3 is TGTGCCAGCTCACCTATCCCGGGACCGGGGAACACTGAAGCTTTCTTT.

The gene calls are TRBV27 and TRBJ2-1; D might be TRBD1 or TRBD2, each matching 5 bases. Germline V gene sequence: CDR1 MNHEY, CDR2 SMNVEV (reference sequence). The V gene lost 4 bases and the J gene lost 6 bases, with 10 bases spanning the gap. The CDR3 consists of 13 residues. CDR3 DNA: TGTGCCAGCAGTTGGGACCCCGGCAATGAGCAGTTCTTC. Its protein is CASSWDPGNEQFF.

This clone is a singleton in its sample. The rearrangement uses TRBV11-3 and TRBJ2-1, with 10 bases aligning to TRBD2. The CDR3 is 15 amino acids. Trimming cost V 2 bases and J 7 bases; bases outside gene matches: 5. CDR1 is SGHNT and CDR2 is YENEEA in the germline V gene. The CDR3 sequence is CASSLSSSGGNEQFF. The CDR3, as DNA: TGTGCCAGCAGCTTAAGTTCTAGCGGGGGAAATGAGCAGTTCTTC.

V gene TRBV11-2 combines with J gene TRBJ1-2; D remains ambiguous. V was clipped by 0 bases and J by 6 bases, with 11 bases between them. The length of the CDR3 is 14 residues. CDR1 SGHAT and CDR2 FQNNGV come from the germline V gene. In nucleotides, the CDR3 is TGTGCCAGCAGCTTAGAGGGCAGGTTGAATGGCTACACCTTC. Translation gives CASSLEGRLNGYTF.

The chain couples TRBV6-1 to TRBJ1-2, with TRBD1 matching 10 bases. After removal of 4 bases from V and 5 bases from J, the junction contained 7 bases not matched to a gene. Germline CDR1 is MNHNS and CDR2 is SASEGT. CDR3 length equals 15 residues. The CDR3 protein is CASSGGTGEWYGYTF. The CDR3 DNA reads TGTGCCAGCAGTGGGGGGACAGGGGAATGGTATGGCTACACCTTC.

The chain employs TRBV2 and TRBJ2-1; 7 bases map to TRBD1. V trimming: 5 bases; J trimming: 15 bases; junction bases outside the gene matches: 10. The CDR3 runs 12 residues. Germline CDR1 reads SNHLY; CDR2 reads FYNNEI. The CDR3 loop is CASSPPDRVSFF. The CDR3 DNA reads TGTGCCAGCAGTCCTCCCGACAGGGTGTCGTTCTTC.

The chain combines TRBV5-1 with TRBJ2-7; TRBD1 agrees at 8 bases. Germline CDR1 SGHRS, CDR2 YFSETQ. CDR3 size: 14 residues. The trim removed 0 bases at V and 4 bases at J, leaving 3 bases unmatched. Here the CDR3 reads CASSLVGQGYEQYF. CDR3 bases: TGCGCCAGCAGCTTGGTAGGACAGGGATACGAGCAGTACTTC.

The chain recombines TRBV29-1 with TRBJ1-6; TRBD1 agrees at 8 bases. The CDR3 is 15 amino acids. Germline V CDR1 and CDR2: SQVTM, ANQGSEA. The V gene end was trimmed by 6 bases and the J gene end by 10 bases; junction bases not matched to a gene: 14. In DNA form, the CDR3 reads TGCAGCGTAGAACGCCAGGGGGCGCCGCGGTCACCCCTCCACTTT. This gives the protein CSVERQGAPRSPLHF.

The genes are TRBV7-9 and TRBJ2-3; D is uncertain. Germline lookup yields CDR1 SEHNR and CDR2 FQNEAQ (reference sequence). The germline V and J ends were trimmed by 6 bases and 0 bases, with 13 bases remaining between them. The CDR3 extends over 15 amino acids. The DNA for the CDR3 is TGTGCCAGCAGTTATGGCCCCCCTAGCACAGATACGCAGTATTTT. It translates to CASSYGPPSTDTQYF.

This clone was seen just once. The rearrangement links TRBV7-9 to TRBJ2-6; D unclear. This CDR3 spans 15 amino acids. The germline CDR1 and CDR2 sequences are SEHNR and FQNEAQ (reference sequence). V was shortened by 7 bases and J by 0 bases, with 10 bases between the two germline ends. The CDR3 loop reads CASTRPSSGANVLTF. CDR3 sequence (DNA): TGTGCCAGCACCCGGCCTAGCTCTGGGGCCAACGTCCTGACTTTC.

This chain uses TRBV19 with TRBJ1-1; D unclear. The germline CDR1 and CDR2 sequences are LNHDA and SQIVND (reference sequence). The CDR3 totals 15 residues. V was pared by 9 bases and J by 0 bases, with 17 bases between. The CDR3 loop reads CASRWTSRVNTEAFF. CDR3 bases: TGTGCCAGCCGTTGGACGAGCCGGGTGAACACTGAAGCTTTCTTT.

This clone was detected a few times. The chain is built from TRBV5-1 and TRBJ2-3; 10 bases fit TRBD1. Germline V gene data show CDR1 as SGHRS and CDR2 as YFSETQ. Trimming cost V 7 bases and J 4 bases; bases outside gene matches: 6. The CDR3 is 14 residues long. CDR3 loop: CASEGTGEPDTQYF. The DNA of the CDR3 is TGCGCCAGCGAAGGGACAGGGGAGCCAGATACGCAGTATTTT.

The V gene is TRBV4-3, the J gene TRBJ2-6, with unresolved D. Germline assignment: CDR1 LGHNA and CDR2 YSLEER. The length of the CDR3 is 16 residues. The germline V and J ends were trimmed by 0 bases and 1 base, with 7 bases remaining between them. In DNA form, the CDR3 reads TGCGCCAGCAGCCAAGATGTGGGTTCTGGGGCCAACGTCCTGACTTTC. It translates to CASSQDVGSGANVLTF.

The chain joins TRBV6-1 to TRBJ1-2; the D is unclear. Trimming stripped 2 bases from V and 5 bases from J, with 6 bases between. This CDR3 spans 12 amino acids. Per the germline V gene, CDR1 is MNHNS and CDR2 is SASEGT. The CDR3: CASSEQSYGYTF. CDR3 bases: TGTGCCAGCAGTGAACAATCGTATGGCTACACCTTC.

V and J are TRBV7-6 and TRBJ1-4, with unresolved D. This CDR3 is 14 amino acids long. Germline V gene data show CDR1 as SGHVS and CDR2 as FNYEAQ. The V end lost 1 base, the J end lost 4 bases, and 7 bases lay between the germline ends. In nucleotides, the CDR3 is TGTGCCAGCAGCTTAGGAGGGAATAATGAAAAACTGTTTTTT. This gives the protein CASSLGGNNEKLFF.

This clone was recorded a few times. This rearrangement joins TRBV5-5 to TRBJ2-1, with D unclear. Germline CDR1 and CDR2: SGHKS and YYEKEE (reference sequence). The CDR3 extends over 15 amino acids. V was clipped by 4 bases and J by 0 bases, with 11 bases between them. This chain's CDR3 is CASSLEASSYNEQFF. The CDR3 nucleotides are TGTGCCAGCAGCCTAGAAGCGAGCTCCTACAATGAGCAGTTCTTC.

The V call is TRBV9, the J call TRBJ1-4; D remains unclear. V was clipped by 0 bases and J by 6 bases, with 9 bases between them. The germline V gene has CDR1 SGDLS and CDR2 YYNGEE. This CDR3 is 14 amino acids long. The CDR3 spells CASSVGEGDEKLFF. DNA for the CDR3: TGTGCCAGCAGCGTAGGTGAGGGCGATGAAAAACTGTTTTTT.

This clone appeared once. V and J are TRBV7-8 and TRBJ1-4, with TRBD1 matching over 8 bases. CDR1 and CDR2 from the germline V gene are SGHVS and FQNEAQ. The trim removed 2 bases at V and 8 bases at J, leaving 10 bases unmatched. This CDR3 is built from 16 residues. The CDR3 DNA reads as TGTGCCAGCAGCTTATCCTCGACAGGGGAGGCGGAAAAACTGTTTTTT. Protein sequence: CASSLSSTGEAEKLFF.

The rearrangement uses TRBV19 and TRBJ2-7, with 7 bases that match TRBD1. This CDR3 has 13 residues. In germline, CDR1 is LNHDA, CDR2 SQIVND (reference sequence). The V gene end was trimmed by 10 bases and the J gene end by 4 bases; junction bases not matched to a gene: 10. The CDR3 is CATSLGTAYEQYF. For the CDR3, the DNA is TGTGCCACATCCCTGGGGACAGCATACGAGCAGTACTTC.

The chain links TRBV5-8 to TRBJ1-2; D is uncertain. Per the germline V gene, CDR1 is SGHTS and CDR2 is YDEGEE. The V end was cut by 4 bases, the J end by 2 bases, with 12 bases between. The CDR3 runs 14 residues. The CDR3 loop is CASSGWAMNYGYTF. The CDR3 coding sequence is TGTGCCAGCAGCGGGTGGGCGATGAACTATGGCTACACCTTC.